One sample yielded the 10 T cell receptor beta chains listed below, sequenced in a study of T cell responses to AZD1222 COVID-19 vaccine. Here immunoSEQ multiplex PCR was the method, and the copy in TCRdb shows in-frame clones only, minus some. The table shows 250,000 to 300,000 clones, with 94% occurring only once. Sequenced material: peripheral blood, taken 28 days after the second AZD1222 dose. The receptors originated from an adult who received the AZD1222 COVID-19 vaccine.

The CDR3 region is CASSHWTGTPVEQYF. In DNA, the CDR3 is TGTGCCAGCAGTCACTGGACAGGGACCCCCGTCGAGCAGTACTTC. This chain joins TRBV27 and TRBJ2-7; 8 positions match TRBD1. Trimming took 5 bases from V and 6 from J; bases not matched to a gene: 12. This CDR3 has 15 residues. The germline gives CDR1 MNHEY, CDR2 SMNVEV (reference sequence).

The rearrangement links TRBV4-1 to TRBJ1-6; D is unclear. The CDR3 consists of 15 residues. Trimming stripped 3 bases from V and 11 bases from J, with 17 bases between. Germline-derived CDR1 and CDR2 are MGHRA and YSYEKL. The CDR3 sequence is CASSQSYIEYPPLHF. CDR3 nucleotide sequence: TGCGCCAGCAGCCAGTCCTACATAGAGTACCCACCCCTCCACTTT.

Only one count was recorded for this clone. J is TRBJ2-3 and V is TRBV3-1 (or the pseudogene TRBV3-2); 10 nucleotides line up with TRBD2. V shed 4 bases, J shed 6 bases, and the junction held 7 bases outside the gene matches. This CDR3 region has 15 residues. Germline values: CDR1 LGHDT, CDR2 YNNKEL (reference sequence). The CDR3 loop reads CASSPGGAGGDTQYF. The CDR3 coding sequence is TGTGCCAGCAGCCCCGGGGGAGCGGGAGGGGATACGCAGTATTTT.

CDR3 residues: CASSQSGTTSGANVLTF. The CDR3 DNA is TGCGCCAGCAGCCAGTCCGGGACAACCTCTGGGGCCAACGTCCTGACTTTC. The V and J genes are TRBV4-3 and TRBJ2-6, with D tentatively TRBD1 (6 bases). This CDR3 has 17 residues. V gave up 3 bases and J gave up 0 bases, with 12 bases separating them. The germline V gene encodes CDR1 LGHNA and CDR2 YSLEER.

This sequence joins TRBV18 and TRBJ2-3; TRBD2 aligns across 10 bases. V dropped 2 bases and J dropped 4; count of bases not matched to a gene: 9. The CDR3 loop spans 17 amino acids. Germline V gene lookup returns CDR1 KGHSH and CDR2 LQKENI. This CDR3 reads CASSPVAGGYGADTQYF. In DNA, the CDR3 is TGTGCCAGCTCACCAGTAGCGGGAGGATACGGCGCAGATACGCAGTATTTT.

The chain joins TRBV3-1 (or the pseudogene TRBV3-2) to TRBJ2-5; D is undetermined. The CDR3 spans 15 residues. Germline V lookup: CDR1 LGHDT, CDR2 YNNKEL (reference sequence). The germline V and J ends were trimmed by 0 bases and 5 bases, with 13 bases remaining between them. The CDR3, as DNA: TGTGCCAGCAGCCAAGACTCCGGTCTTAGGGAGACCCAGTACTTC. It yields the protein CASSQDSGLRETQYF.

The rearrangement joins TRBV2 to TRBJ2-5; 10 bases align to TRBD2. CDR1 is SNHLY, CDR2 FYNNEI, per germline. This CDR3 has 15 residues. The ends lost 6 bases at V and 5 bases at J; junction bases unmatched: 9. CDR3 amino acids: CASRVQRGGRETQYF. The CDR3 nucleotides read TGTGCCAGCAGGGTACAGCGGGGGGGCCGCGAGACCCAGTACTTC.

The chain has TRBV2 and TRBJ1-2; TRBD1 is a possible D gene (6 bases). V was pared by 8 bases and J by 6 bases, with 10 bases between. Germline lookup yields CDR1 SNHLY and CDR2 FYNNEI. The CDR3 consists of 11 residues. CDR3 in amino acids: CASFEGDGYTF. The CDR3 DNA follows: TGTGCCAGCTTCGAGGGGGATGGCTACACCTTC.

This chain links TRBV4-3 with TRBJ1-6, with 8 bases matching TRBD1. Trimming at V came to 0 bases and at J to 9 bases, leaving 13 bases not matched to a gene. The CDR3 runs 18 residues. CDR1 LGHNA and CDR2 YSLEER come from the germline V gene. The CDR3, as DNA: TGCGCCAGCAGCCAAGATCAGACGGGGGGAGGGACAGGTTCACCCCTCCACTTT. The encoded protein is CASSQDQTGGGTGSPLHF.

The gene calls are TRBV28 and TRBJ1-4, with TRBD1 matching 10 bases. The CDR3 has 14 amino acids. J was trimmed by 7 bases and V by 5 bases; bases with no gene match: 4. The germline V gene has CDR1 MDHEN and CDR2 SYDVKM. CDR3 DNA sequence: TGTGCCAGCAGTAGGACAGGGGGATCTGAAAAACTGTTTTTT. Its translation is CASSRTGGSEKLFF.